What follows are 19 T cell receptor beta chains derived from one specimen sequenced in a study of shared clonotypes between healthy human individuals. Clones were read by immunoSEQ multiplex PCR, and TCRdb kept only the in-frame ones, dropping some. The sample consists of approximately 530,000 clones, roughly 95% of them appearing once. Sample: naive CD4+ T cells sorted from blood. Regarding subset: CD45RA+ positively selected. These receptors were collected from a woman aged 30 to 39 in good health.

The chain is built from TRBV5-1 and TRBJ2-7; 13 bases map to TRBD2. This CDR3 has 15 amino acids. V gave up 4 bases and J gave up 4 bases; unmatched junction bases: 5. Germline V lookup: CDR1 SGHRS, CDR2 YFSETQ. CDR3 coding DNA: TGCGCCAGCAGCCCAGGGACTAGCGGGGAATACGAGCAGTACTTC. Its protein product is CASSPGTSGEYEQYF.

This rearrangement joins TRBV27 to TRBJ2-7; TRBD1 agrees at 10 bases. The CDR3 spans 15 residues. Germline V gives CDR1 MNHEY, CDR2 SMNVEV (reference sequence). J was trimmed by 7 bases and V by 6 bases; bases with no gene match: 12. In DNA, the CDR3 is TGTGCCAGCAGAGATGACAGGGGGCGCGTCCGGGAGCAGTACTTC. Its translation is CASRDDRGRVREQYF.

The chain recombines TRBV29-1 with TRBJ2-7, with D possibly TRBD2 on 6 matching bases. Germline V lookup: CDR1 SQVTM, CDR2 ANQGSEA. Trimming left V 7 bases short and J 7 bases short, with 17 bases between. The CDR3 extends over 12 amino acids. CDR3 amino acids: CSGRDSEREQYF. For the CDR3, the DNA is TGCAGCGGTAGGGACTCGGAGCGGGAGCAGTACTTC.

DNA of the CDR3: TGTGCCATCACCCCGGGACAGGGGGTCACTGAAGCTTTCTTT. Its translation: CAITPGQGVTEAFF. The chain combines TRBV10-3 with TRBJ1-1; the match to TRBD1 covers 11 bases. The CDR3 is 14 amino acids. Germline V gene lookup returns CDR1 ENHRY and CDR2 SYGVKD. V was clipped by 7 bases and J by 4 bases; unmatched bases: 5.

This clone was counted once. V usage is TRBV7-9 and J usage is TRBJ1-1; 8 positions agree with TRBD1. The junction had 7 bases not matched to a gene; V was cut back by 7 bases and J by 3 bases. From germline, CDR1 is SEHNR and CDR2 FQNEAQ (reference sequence). The CDR3 has 14 amino acids. The CDR3 sequence is CASTLQTGDTEAFF. The CDR3 DNA follows: TGTGCCAGCACCCTCCAGACAGGGGACACTGAAGCTTTCTTT.

The chain carries TRBV10-2 and TRBJ2-7; D perhaps matches TRBD2 (7 bases). The length of the CDR3 is 13 residues. Looked up from germline, CDR1 is WSHSY and CDR2 is SAAADI. V gave up 6 bases and J gave up 6 bases, with 15 bases separating them. In nucleotides, the CDR3 is TGCGCCAGCAGGAAGGGGGGAGGGTCCGAGCAGTACTTC. This sequence encodes CASRKGGGSEQYF.

The V call is TRBV11-2, the J call TRBJ2-1; 14 bases line up with TRBD2. Germline V gene data show CDR1 as SGHAT and CDR2 as FQNNGV. The ends lost 5 bases at V and 7 bases at J; junction bases unmatched: 16. CDR3 length: 19 residues. CDR3 DNA sequence: TGTGCCAGCAGCACCACTGGGACTAGCGGGAGTCATTATAGGAATGAGCAGTTCTTC. Its protein product is CASSTTGTSGSHYRNEQFF.

The chain is built from TRBV5-4 and TRBJ2-7; D is unresolved. The CDR3 totals 18 residues. Germline CDR1 SGHNT, CDR2 YYREEE (reference sequence). V lost 4 bases and J 0 bases, leaving 23 bases between the germline ends. CDR3 coding DNA: TGTGCCAGCAGCCAAGACTCCATATACTCTAGAAGCTCCTACGAGCAGTACTTC. Its translation is CASSQDSIYSRSSYEQYF.

J is TRBJ1-1 and V is TRBV5-1; a possible D gene is TRBD1 (6 bases). The CDR3 runs to 14 residues. The V gene lost 3 bases and the J gene lost 7 bases, with 16 bases spanning the gap. Germline CDR1 SGHRS, CDR2 YFSETQ. As DNA, the CDR3 is TGCGCCAGCAGCTCAACCCCAGGGGTTGGTGAAGCTTTCTTT. Translated, it gives CASSSTPGVGEAFF.

The rearrangement uses TRBV6-1 and TRBJ1-4; the D is unclear. CDR3 size: 15 residues. Germline CDR1 is MNHNS and CDR2 is SASEGT. Trimming removed 6 bases from V and 2 bases from J, with 13 bases in between. CDR3 DNA: TGTGCCAGCAGCCCCATGGAGGGCACTAATGAAAAACTGTTTTTT. This codes for CASSPMEGTNEKLFF.

The V and J genes are TRBV28 and TRBJ2-7; 10 bases are a match to TRBD2. The trim removed 8 bases at V and 7 bases at J, leaving 17 bases unmatched. Per germline, CDR1 MDHEN and CDR2 SYDVKM. CDR3 length: 16 residues. The DNA for the CDR3 is TGTGCCAGCCACCCGACGGCTAGCGGGAGACGCGGGGAGCAGTACTTC. Translation: CASHPTASGRRGEQYF.

The J gene is TRBJ2-7, the V gene TRBV11-2, with TRBD1 matching 9 bases. V lost 4 bases, J lost 9 bases, and 7 bases stayed unmatched. The germline CDR1 and CDR2 sequences are SGHAT and FQNNGV. The CDR3 has 13 amino acids. CDR3 DNA sequence: TGTGCCAGCAGCTGGGACAGGGCGAAGGGGCAGTACTTC. It encodes CASSWDRAKGQYF. The full variable domain, completed using reference TRBV11-2 and TRBJ2-7, is EAGVAQSPRYKIIEKRQSVAFWCNPISGHATLYWYQQILGQGPKLLIQFQNNGVVDDSQLPKDRFSAERLKGVDSTLKIQPAKLEDSAVYLCASSWDRAKGQYFGPGTRLTVT.

This sequence joins TRBV7-3 and TRBJ2-7, with 9 bases fitting TRBD2. CDR1 and CDR2 from the germline V gene are SGHTA and FQGTGA. The CDR3 has 14 amino acids. The trim removed 1 base at V and 6 bases at J, leaving 4 bases unmatched. The CDR3 region has the DNA TGTGCCAGCAGCTTAAGTGGCGGGAGGGCCGAGCAGTACTTC. Translating gives CASSLSGGRAEQYF.

The J gene is TRBJ1-6, the V gene TRBV6-5; D remains ambiguous. Germline-derived CDR1 and CDR2 are MNHEY and SVGAGI. This CDR3 is 15 amino acids long. Deletions cut 0 bases from V and 7 bases from J, with 10 bases between. This chain's CDR3 is CASSYSGSENSPLHF. The DNA for the CDR3 is TGTGCCAGCAGTTACTCGGGTTCTGAAAATTCACCCCTCCACTTT.

This clone was seen only once. This rearrangement joins TRBV27 to TRBJ1-4; D not resolved. Germline-derived CDR1 and CDR2 are MNHEY and SMNVEV (reference sequence). Between the trimmed V and J ends, which lost 0 bases and 6 bases, there was a span of 11 bases. The CDR3 is made up of 15 amino acids. CDR3 sequence (DNA): TGTGCCAGCAGTTTATCGTGGCAGACCCATGAAAAACTGTTTTTT. This codes for CASSLSWQTHEKLFF.

The gene calls are TRBV5-1 and TRBJ2-7; the D call may be TRBD1 or TRBD2 (6 bases each). The V gene lost 4 bases and the J gene lost 1 base, with 18 bases spanning the gap. Germline lookup yields CDR1 SGHRS and CDR2 YFSETQ. CDR3 size: 16 residues. The CDR3 reads CASSQAGHHRSYEQYF. CDR3 coding DNA: TGCGCCAGCAGCCAGGCGGGACACCACAGATCCTACGAGCAGTACTTC.

The chain employs TRBV10-1 and TRBJ2-1, with D tentatively TRBD2 (5 bases). V was cut by 4 bases and J by 8 bases, with 9 bases left in between. The CDR3 has 12 residues. The germline V gene has CDR1 WNHNN and CDR2 SYGVQD (reference sequence). Here the CDR3 reads CASSAGVHEQFF. DNA for the CDR3: TGCGCCAGCAGTGCCGGGGTTCATGAGCAGTTCTTC.

The CDR3 bases are TGTGCCACCAGCAGAGATCTACCGGACAGGGGGTATGGCTACACCTTC. It codes for CATSRDLPDRGYGYTF. This chain links TRBV15 with TRBJ1-2, with 10 bases aligning to TRBD1. V dropped 0 bases and J dropped 5; count of bases not matched to a gene: 6. The CDR3 loop spans 16 amino acids. CDR1 and CDR2 from the germline V gene are LNHNV and YYDKDF (reference sequence).

The chain carries TRBV29-1 and TRBJ1-2, with D hard to call. CDR3 length equals 13 residues. Germline V gene sequence: CDR1 SQVTM, CDR2 ANQGSEA. Trimming shortened V by 2 bases and J by 1 base, and 8 bases separated the two germline ends. The DNA for the CDR3 is TGCAGCGTTGAACTTGGGAATAACTATGGCTACACCTTC. The encoded protein is CSVELGNNYGYTF.